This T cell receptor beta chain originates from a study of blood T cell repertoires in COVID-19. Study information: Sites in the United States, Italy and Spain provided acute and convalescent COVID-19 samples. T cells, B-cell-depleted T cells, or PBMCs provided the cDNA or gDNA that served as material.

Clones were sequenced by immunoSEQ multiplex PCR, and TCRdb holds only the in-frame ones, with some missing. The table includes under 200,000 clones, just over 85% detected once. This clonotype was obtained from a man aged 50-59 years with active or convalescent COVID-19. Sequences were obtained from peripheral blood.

CDR3 residues: CASSYLYYEQYF. DNA of the CDR3: TGTGCCAGCAGTTACCTATACTACGAGCAGTACTTC. The J gene is TRBJ2-7, the V gene TRBV6-2 or TRBV6-3; D remains ambiguous. The V end was cut by 2 bases, the J end by 3 bases, with 5 bases between. CDR1 and CDR2 from the germline V gene are MNHEY and SVGEGT. The CDR3 sequence is 12 residues long.